This entry describes one T cell receptor beta chain. The antigen is undetermined. Incorporated into the TCR beta cDNA libraries were unique molecular identifiers, which served to reduce PCR and sequencing biases. TCRdb processed the PCR reads anew with MiXCR; each CDR3 protein has one entry. Here the sample spans hundreds of thousands of distinct CDR3 sequences, roughly 30% being singletons. Per the germline V gene, CDR1 is MNHEY and CDR2 is SVGAGI. The V gene lost 4 bases and the J gene lost 6 bases, with 15 bases spanning the gap. There are 15 residues in the CDR3. This sample is drawn from a study of post-analysis software for immune sequencing data. Whole-study findings and limits: TRBV5-6, TRBV5-1 and TRBV20-1 were among four or five TRBV segments more frequent in patients than controls.

Source material: blood. V gene TRBV6-5 combines with J gene TRBJ2-2; D is possibly TRBD2 (5 bases). This clonotype was obtained from a girl under 18 with multiple sclerosis. The CDR3 spells CASSFGVSNAGELFF. For the CDR3, the DNA is TGTGCCAGCAGTTTCGGGGTTTCTAACGCCGGGGAGCTGTTTTTT.